The clone carrying this T cell receptor (beta chain) was found once. The data originate from a study of blood T cell repertoires in COVID-19. Across the study: Some COVID-19 samples were acute and others convalescent; all came from the United States, Italy and Spain.

Per the original methods: For nucleated cells, counts were estimated from reference gene primer amplification. Some clones are missing from TCRdb's copy, which holds only in-frame ones; the method was immunoSEQ multiplex PCR. V and J calls plus clone size are reproduced from that table; the DNA served to infer D and trimming. The data contain 45,000 to 55,000 clones, 75% to 90% of them singletons. Trimming removed 1 base at V and 9 bases at J, with 12 bases between. CDR1 is SGHTA, CDR2 FQGNSA, per germline. The CDR3 loop spans 13 amino acids. The chain combines TRBV7-2 with TRBJ1-1; D is uncertain. Material for sequencing was peripheral blood. This sequence originates from a human donor in a cohort sampled during active COVID-19. This CDR3 is CASSLESPQKAFF. The CDR3 region has the DNA TGTGCCAGCAGCTTAGAGTCTCCCCAGAAAGCTTTCTTT.